The 28 T cell receptor beta chains given below trace back to one sample, sequenced in a study of T cells in Graves' hyperthyroidism and ophthalmopathy. Amplification yielded TCR beta CDR3 regions, with RNA transcripts as the source. HTBI primers were used for first-round RT-PCR of the TCR CDR3. TCRdb reanalysed the multiplex PCR reads using MiXCR and keeps one entry per CDR3 protein. The sample includes hundreds of thousands of distinct CDR3 sequences, around 15% of them seen just once. Sequencing input: blood. The receptor set was obtained from a man aged 50 or older with Graves' ophthalmopathy.

This clonotype was detected many times. The chain joins TRBV20-1 to TRBJ1-1, with D perhaps TRBD1 (5 bases). Germline CDR1 reads DFQATT; CDR2 reads SNEGSKA (reference sequence). The CDR3 consists of 11 residues. The V end lost 5 bases, the J end lost 8 bases, and 12 bases lay between the germline ends. The CDR3 DNA sequence: TGCAGTGCTCAGACGGGGGTGGAAGCTTTCTTT. This encodes CSAQTGVEAFF.

About this clonotype: The junction and the germline gene differ at one end; a read error may be behind it. The rearrangement joins TRBV9 to TRBJ2-2; TRBD2 agrees at 7 bases. The CDR3 consists of 15 residues. Germline assignment: CDR1 SGDLS and CDR2 YYNGEE. CDR3 loop: CASSASTSPLGELSF. The CDR3 DNA reads as TGTGCCAGCAGCGCCTCGACTAGCCCCCTGGGGGAGCTGTCTTTT.

V gene TRBV7-2 combines with J gene TRBJ2-7, with 12 positions matching TRBD2. Trimming removed 5 bases from V and 4 bases from J; junction bases left unmatched: 9. The CDR3 spans 16 residues. Germline CDR1 and CDR2: SGHTA and FQGNSA. This CDR3 is CASSPRLAGAYYEQYF. DNA for the CDR3: TGTGCCAGCAGCCCTAGACTAGCGGGAGCCTATTACGAGCAGTACTTC. The variable domain in full, completed from reference TRBV7-2 and TRBJ2-7, reads GAGVSQSPSNKVTEKGKDVELRCDPISGHTALYWYRQSLGQGLEFLIYFQGNSAPDKSGLPSDRFSAERTGGSVSTLTIQRTQQEDSAVYLCASSPRLAGAYYEQYFGPGTRLTVT.

This clonotype was observed at least ten times. The chain has TRBV13 and TRBJ2-7; 7 bases fit TRBD2. The CDR3 has 15 amino acids. The germline CDR1 and CDR2 sequences are PRHDT and FYEKMQ (reference sequence). V dropped 0 bases and J dropped 4; count of bases not matched to a gene: 6. CDR3 in amino acids: CASSLGVAGDYEQYF. CDR3 DNA sequence: TGTGCCAGCAGCTTAGGAGTAGCGGGCGATTACGAGCAGTACTTC.

This clonotype was picked up a small number of times. The V gene is TRBV5-1, the J gene TRBJ2-3; 13 bases line up with TRBD2. The V gene's germline CDR1 is SGHRS and CDR2 YFSETQ. V lost 3 bases and J lost 0; bases outside the gene matches: 4. CDR3 length equals 17 residues. CDR3 coding DNA: TGCGCCAGCAGCTGGGGACTAGCGGGAACTAGCACAGATACGCAGTATTTT. This gives the protein CASSWGLAGTSTDTQYF.

The sample holds a few counts of this clonotype. The rearrangement links TRBV4-1 to TRBJ1-5; D remains ambiguous. Trimming pared 2 bases from V and 0 bases from J, leaving 8 bases between. The CDR3 consists of 15 residues. The germline V gene encodes CDR1 MGHRA and CDR2 YSYEKL. The CDR3 reads CASSQPGNSNQPQHF. CDR3 nucleotide sequence: TGCGCCAGCAGCCAACCGGGGAATAGCAATCAGCCCCAGCATTTT.

This clonotype has at least ten counts. The rearrangement links TRBV5-1 to TRBJ1-5, with TRBD1 matching over 7 bases. The V segment lost 3 bases and the J segment 2 bases; nucleotides outside the gene matches: 14. The CDR3 spans 18 residues. Germline V gene lookup returns CDR1 SGHRS and CDR2 YFSETQ. CDR3 DNA sequence: TGCGCCAGCAGCTACCGGGACAGTCAAAAAGGGGGCAATCAGCCCCAGCATTTT. It specifies CASSYRDSQKGGNQPQHF.

This clonotype has ten or more counts. This chain connects TRBV28 to TRBJ2-1; D remains unclear. V gave up 5 bases and J gave up 7 bases, with 9 bases separating them. CDR1 is MDHEN and CDR2 is SYDVKM in the germline V gene. This CDR3 has 12 amino acids. In DNA form, the CDR3 reads TGTGCCAGCAGTGAGGAGATGAATGAGCAGTTCTTC. The encoded protein is CASSEEMNEQFF.

This clonotype was seen ten or more times. V usage is TRBV18 and J usage is TRBJ2-5; D is perhaps TRBD1 (6 bases). Germline-derived CDR1 and CDR2 are KGHSH and LQKENI. Trimming left V 3 bases short and J 4 bases short, with 18 bases between. The CDR3 has 16 residues. CDR3 amino acids: CASSPSEGVAGETQYF. The CDR3 nucleotides read TGTGCCAGCTCACCCTCCGAGGGGGTAGCAGGAGAGACCCAGTACTTC.

V and J are TRBV14 and TRBJ2-1; 9 nucleotides align to TRBD2. The CDR3 spans 18 residues. Looked up from germline, CDR1 is SGHDN and CDR2 is FVKESK. The V and J ends lost 4 bases and 0 bases, in that order; junction bases with no gene match: 10. The CDR3 sequence is CASSRTQAGGSSYNEQFF. The CDR3 bases are TGTGCCAGCAGCCGAACCCAGGCGGGAGGGTCCTCCTACAATGAGCAGTTCTTC.

This chain uses TRBV19 with TRBJ2-7, with D perhaps TRBD1 (5 bases). Between the trimmed V and J ends, which lost 3 bases and 5 bases, there was a span of 17 bases. The CDR3 length is 15 residues. Germline V gene sequence: CDR1 LNHDA, CDR2 SQIVND (reference sequence). This CDR3 reads CASSINWGIGHEQYF. The CDR3 DNA reads TGTGCCAGTAGTATTAATTGGGGCATCGGCCACGAGCAGTACTTC.

This clonotype appeared many times. The CDR3 DNA follows: TGTGCCAGCAGCTTGGCCTTGAGGTCGGGCACCGGGGAGCTGTTTTTT. Translation: CASSLALRSGTGELFF. The genes are TRBV5-5 and TRBJ2-2, with no clear D. Germline assignment: CDR1 SGHKS and CDR2 YYEKEE (reference sequence). This CDR3 has 16 amino acids. The ends were cut back, 0 bases at V and 4 bases at J, with 13 bases in the middle.

This clonotype appeared a few times. The chain couples TRBV7-9 to TRBJ2-3, with D possibly TRBD2 on 5 matching bases. The CDR3 consists of 16 residues. Trimming shortened V by 5 bases and J by 3 bases, and 18 bases separated the two germline ends. Germline assignment: CDR1 SEHNR and CDR2 FQNEAQ (reference sequence). CDR3 coding DNA: TGTGCCAGCAGCCTTGCAACTAGTTCTGGGACAGATACGCAGTATTTT. This encodes CASSLATSSGTDTQYF.

This clonotype occurred many times. This chain joins TRBV5-1 and TRBJ2-2; D gene uncertain. This CDR3 region has 15 residues. V was trimmed by 9 bases and J by 3 bases, leaving 18 bases between them. Germline assignment: CDR1 SGHRS and CDR2 YFSETQ. This CDR3 reads CAIRPPGAHTGELFF. CDR3 DNA sequence: TGCGCCATCCGCCCTCCCGGAGCCCACACCGGGGAGCTGTTTTTT.

At least ten counts were recorded for this clonotype. V and J are TRBV12-3 or TRBV12-4 and TRBJ2-7; D is unresolved. V lost 8 bases and J lost 7, with 15 bases in between. The length of the CDR3 is 12 residues. In nucleotides, the CDR3 is TGTGCCAGCGGCTCCACATCGTCTGAGCAGTACTTC. Its translation: CASGSTSSEQYF.

Ten or more counts support this clonotype. This chain uses TRBV20-1 with TRBJ1-1, with unresolved D. CDR3 length equals 14 residues. CDR1 DFQATT and CDR2 SNEGSKA come from the germline V gene (reference sequence). Trimming took 6 bases from V and 0 from J, leaving 14 bases between them. CDR3 in DNA: TGCAGTGCGACCCTTGAGTTCCTGAACACTGAAGCTTTCTTT. It specifies CSATLEFLNTEAFF.

This clonotype has more than one count but fewer than ten. The V and J genes are TRBV29-1 and TRBJ1-2; D is possibly TRBD1 (6 bases). The CDR3 covers 12 residues. The germline gives CDR1 SQVTM, CDR2 ANQGSEA. Trimming removed 7 bases at V and 6 bases at J, with 15 bases between. DNA of the CDR3: TGCAGCGGGCAACAGGGTAGGAATGGCTACACCTTC. Its protein product is CSGQQGRNGYTF.

Turning to this clonotype: One junction end disagrees with the germline gene, perhaps due to a read error. This rearrangement joins TRBV10-3 to TRBJ2-5; unclear D gene. This CDR3 region has 15 residues. Per germline, CDR1 ENHRY and CDR2 SYGVKD. The CDR3 reads CASSDLRTVQETQYF. CDR3 nucleotides: TGTGCCAGCAGTGATCTCCGGACCGTCCAAGAGACCCAGTACTTC.

A remark on this clonotype: One end of the junction fails to match germline, which may point to a read error. The rearrangement uses TRBV11-2 and TRBJ2-5; 7 bases agree with TRBD1. The CDR3 extends over 14 amino acids. Germline lookup yields CDR1 SGHAT and CDR2 FQNNGV. The chain's CDR3 is CAGSPRTGEETQYF. CDR3 nucleotides: TGCGCCGGCAGCCCGCGGACAGGCGAAGAGACCCAGTACTTC. The full variable domain, its missing parts supplied by reference TRBV11-2 and TRBJ2-5, is EAGVAQSPRYKIIEKRQSVAFWCNPISGHATLYWYQQILGQGPKLLIQFQNNGVVDDSQLPKDRFSAERLKGVDSTLKIQPAKLEDSAVYLCAGSPRTGEETQYFGPGTRLLVL.

This clonotype was counted many times. This chain connects TRBV12-3 or TRBV12-4 to TRBJ2-7, with D perhaps matching TRBD1 (5 bases). V dropped 5 bases and J dropped 3 bases, with 8 bases sitting between them. This CDR3 region has 12 residues. The CDR3 nucleotides are TGTGCCAGCAGTGACAGATACTACGAGCAGTACTTC. Its protein is CASSDRYYEQYF.

This clonotype showed up many times. The chain combines TRBV7-8 with TRBJ1-4; D is possibly TRBD1 (5 bases). CDR1 is SGHVS, CDR2 FQNEAQ, per germline. The CDR3 has 14 residues. Trimming shortened V by 3 bases and J by 8 bases, and 13 bases separated the two germline ends. The CDR3 nucleotides are TGTGCCAGCAGCTTGGGGACGCCTCCCGAAAAACTGTTTTTT. Translated: CASSLGTPPEKLFF.

This chain links TRBV20-1 with TRBJ2-3; D ambiguous. CDR1 DFQATT and CDR2 SNEGSKA come from the germline V gene (reference sequence). The CDR3 spans 14 residues. The V and J ends lost 6 bases and 2 bases respectively, with 15 bases between them. The CDR3 sequence: CSARTRVNTDTQYF. CDR3 in DNA: TGCAGTGCCAGGACGCGAGTAAACACAGATACGCAGTATTTT.

This clonotype was seen more than once but under ten times. The chain uses TRBV9 and TRBJ2-3; weak D call: TRBD2 (6 bases). V was trimmed by 2 bases and J by 6 bases, leaving 16 bases between them. This CDR3 is 15 amino acids long. Germline V lookup: CDR1 SGDLS, CDR2 YYNGEE. CDR3 residues: CASSVGTPPGDTQYF. The CDR3 DNA sequence: TGTGCCAGCAGCGTCGGGACTCCTCCGGGTGATACGCAGTATTTT.

This clonotype was recorded at least ten times. The J gene is TRBJ2-3, the V gene TRBV27, with D uncertain. The V gene lost 5 bases and the J gene lost 2 bases, with 20 bases spanning the gap. The germline gives CDR1 MNHEY, CDR2 SMNVEV (reference sequence). The CDR3 totals 17 residues. The CDR3 sequence: CASSQLLSADDTDTQYF. In nucleotides, the CDR3 is TGTGCCAGCAGTCAACTCCTATCGGCTGATGACACAGATACGCAGTATTTT.

A few counts support this clonotype. The chain joins TRBV19 to TRBJ1-5, with D possibly TRBD1 on 5 matching bases. CDR1 is LNHDA and CDR2 is SQIVND in the germline V gene (reference sequence). V dropped 4 bases and J dropped 2 bases, with 15 bases sitting between them. The CDR3 loop spans 16 amino acids. The CDR3 is CASSTRQFSGNQPQHF. In nucleotides, the CDR3 is TGTGCCAGTAGTACCAGACAGTTTTCGGGCAATCAGCCCCAGCATTTT.

The table lists this clonotype with many counts. The CDR3, as DNA: TGTGCCAGCAGTTTAGGCCCAGCGGGAGACGAGCAGTACTTC. It codes for CASSLGPAGDEQYF. V usage is TRBV12-3 or TRBV12-4 and J usage is TRBJ2-7, with 8 bases fitting TRBD2. There are 14 residues in the CDR3. Trimming removed 1 base from V and 5 bases from J; junction bases left unmatched: 4.

This clonotype came up many times. The chain is built from TRBV30 and TRBJ1-1; the D gene is possibly TRBD1 (5 bases). CDR3 size: 15 residues. Trimming pared 5 bases from V and 0 bases from J, leaving 16 bases between. In germline, CDR1 is GTSNPN, CDR2 SVGIG (reference sequence). Written as DNA, the CDR3 is TGTGCCTGGTGGGACTCCGAGGATATGAACACTGAAGCTTTCTTT. Protein: CAWWDSEDMNTEAFF.

There are a few counts of this clonotype. This sequence joins TRBV7-9 and TRBJ1-2; no clear D. CDR1 and CDR2 (germline): SEHNR, FQNEAQ (reference sequence). The V and J ends lost 5 bases and 4 bases respectively, with 14 bases between them. This CDR3 contains 14 residues. CDR3 sequence (DNA): TGTGCCAGCAGCCCGAGCGGGAGTCGCTATGGCTACACCTTC. It is translated as CASSPSGSRYGYTF.